The entry below gives a single T cell receptor (beta chain) sequence along with its context. Germline V gene lookup returns CDR1 SNHLY and CDR2 FYNNEI. Trimming removed 11 bases at V and 8 bases at J, with 18 bases between. CDR3 length: 12 residues. The data belong to a study of early T cells in non-severe SARS-CoV-2 infection. Study-wide background: The authors sequenced bulk RNA from unsorted whole blood, leaving chains unpaired.

The protocol attached unique molecular identifiers to individual cDNA molecules. TCRdb analysed the 5' RACE reads with MiXCR anew, one entry per CDR3 protein. This sample has 80,000 to 100,000 distinct CDR3 sequences, with roughly an eighth found just once. This TCR came from an adult who was a healthcare worker with PCR-confirmed SARS-CoV-2 infection or an uninfected control (not recorded which). The sample was whole blood. The chain employs TRBV2 and TRBJ1-2, with D tentatively TRBD1 (5 bases). The CDR3 DNA is TGTGCCTTCGCGGTTGGGGCCAGGGGCTACACCTTC. Translated, it gives CAFAVGARGYTF.